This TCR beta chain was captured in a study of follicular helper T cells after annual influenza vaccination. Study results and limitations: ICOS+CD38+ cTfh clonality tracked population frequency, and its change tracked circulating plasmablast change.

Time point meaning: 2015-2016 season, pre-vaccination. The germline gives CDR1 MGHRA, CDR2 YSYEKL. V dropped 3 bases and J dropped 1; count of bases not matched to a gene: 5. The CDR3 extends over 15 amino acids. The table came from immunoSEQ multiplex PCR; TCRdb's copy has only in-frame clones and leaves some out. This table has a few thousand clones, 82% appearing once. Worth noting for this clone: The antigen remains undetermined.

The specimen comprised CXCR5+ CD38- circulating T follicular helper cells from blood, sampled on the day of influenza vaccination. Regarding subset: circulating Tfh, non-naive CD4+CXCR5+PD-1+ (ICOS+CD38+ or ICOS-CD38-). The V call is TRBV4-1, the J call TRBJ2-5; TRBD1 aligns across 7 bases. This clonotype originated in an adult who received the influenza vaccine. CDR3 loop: CASSQRDSFQETQYF. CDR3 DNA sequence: TGCGCCAGCAGCCAGAGGGACAGTTTCCAAGAGACCCAGTACTTC.